The rows below give T cell receptor beta chains drawn from one sample of a study of memory CD4+ T cells and cytomegalovirus serostatus. The protocol was immunoSEQ multiplex PCR, while the TCRdb copy is restricted to in-frame clones and leaves out a portion. This table has tens of thousands of clones, about 79% appearing once. The specimen sequenced was memory CD4+ T cells from blood. The receptors come from an adult in good health and CMV-seronegative. The CDR3 runs from the conserved cysteine through the conserved F or W. Fields, in order: clone size, D gene, J gene, V gene, CDR3 protein. D genes are given only for firm matches. The size of a clone is reported for some rows only, either as once, few or many, or as a class for expanded clones.

size: .; D: TRBD1; J: TRBJ2-5; V: TRBV10-3; CDR3: CAISGSNRGQETQYF
size: .; D: .; J: TRBJ2-5; V: TRBV7-2; CDR3: CASSLAHGETQYF
size: few; D: TRBD1; J: TRBJ1-2; V: TRBV5-1; CDR3: CASSSGQKYGYTF
size: .; D: .; J: TRBJ1-2; V: TRBV6-5; CDR3: CASSSITAGGGYGYTF
size: .; D: .; J: TRBJ1-5; V: TRBV7-3; CDR3: CASNQPQHF
size: .; D: TRBD1; J: TRBJ2-4; V: TRBV5-1; CDR3: CASSPPGQGNIQYF
size: .; D: TRBD1; J: TRBJ1-6; V: TRBV30; CDR3: CAPHGTGRNSPLHF
size: .; D: .; J: TRBJ1-4; V: TRBV5-1; CDR3: CASSMEARGGEKLFF
size: few; D: .; J: TRBJ1-2; V: TRBV9; CDR3: CASSVGRQTFYGYTF
size: .; D: .; J: TRBJ2-1; V: TRBV18; CDR3: CASSPAREYNEQFF
size: once; D: TRBD1; J: TRBJ1-3; V: TRBV5-1; CDR3: CASSLGTATSGNTIYF
size: once; D: .; J: TRBJ2-3; V: TRBV11-3; CDR3: CASSLRETDTQYF
size: few; D: .; J: TRBJ1-1; V: TRBV30; CDR3: CAWNRVGTEAFF
size: .; D: TRBD2; J: TRBJ2-2; V: TRBV10-2; CDR3: CASSFGTSGRRRGTGELFF
size: once; D: .; J: TRBJ2-2; V: TRBV7-9; CDR3: CASSPVVTGELFF
size: .; D: .; J: TRBJ2-5; V: TRBV9; CDR3: CASSVGLGARETQYF
size: .; D: TRBD1; J: TRBJ2-3; V: TRBV18; CDR3: CASSPPATGAFVEYF
size: .; D: .; J: TRBJ2-3; V: TRBV7-2; CDR3: CASSLEQSTDTQYF
size: .; D: TRBD1; J: TRBJ1-3; V: TRBV19; CDR3: CASRLKTGSGNTIYF
size: .; D: .; J: TRBJ2-1; V: TRBV10-1; CDR3: CASSLSSGGQFF
size: .; D: .; J: TRBJ2-1; V: TRBV18; CDR3: CASSPGEFGEQFF
size: .; D: .; J: TRBJ1-2; V: TRBV29-1; CDR3: CSVEGWTDGYTF
size: .; D: .; J: TRBJ1-1; V: TRBV6-1; CDR3: CASSPEQVLRTEAFF
size: .; D: .; J: TRBJ2-5; V: TRBV5-4; CDR3: CASTKDRFQETQYF
size: .; D: .; J: TRBJ2-3; V: TRBV27; CDR3: CASTLVSTDTQYF
size: .; D: .; J: TRBJ2-3; V: TRBV5-1; CDR3: CASSLALAVGLITDTQYF
size: .; D: TRBD2; J: TRBJ2-7; V: TRBV6-1; CDR3: CASSGTSGGHEQYF
size: .; D: TRBD1; J: TRBJ2-5; V: TRBV19; CDR3: CASSITRGETQYF
size: .; D: TRBD2; J: TRBJ2-3; V: TRBV29-1; CDR3: CSVYLLAALTDTQYF
size: few; D: .; J: TRBJ2-1; V: TRBV30; CDR3: CAWTPSYNEQFF
size: .; D: TRBD1; J: TRBJ2-7; V: TRBV30; CDR3: CAVGTGYEQYF
size: once; D: TRBD1; J: TRBJ1-5; V: TRBV6-1; CDR3: CASSAPGQVTSNQPQHF
size: once; D: .; J: TRBJ1-1; V: TRBV7-9; CDR3: CASSYRNTEAFF
size: .; D: .; J: TRBJ1-1; V: TRBV11-2; CDR3: CASSLGAGLAFF
size: .; D: .; J: TRBJ2-2; V: TRBV2; CDR3: CASSEGVGELFF
size: .; D: .; J: TRBJ1-4; V: TRBV27; CDR3: CASSYQGPNEKLFF
size: .; D: TRBD1; J: TRBJ2-7; V: TRBV5-1; CDR3: CASSLGGQERDEQYF
size: .; D: TRBD1; J: TRBJ2-7; V: TRBV6-1; CDR3: CASTGTGLFEQYF
size: .; D: .; J: TRBJ1-2; V: TRBV28; CDR3: CASRADPNYGYTF
size: few; D: .; J: TRBJ2-3; V: TRBV6-6; CDR3: CASSPGTDTQYF
size: .; D: TRBD1; J: TRBJ2-7; V: TRBV5-6; CDR3: CASSLGIGTVPHEQYF
size: .; D: .; J: TRBJ2-3; V: TRBV29-1; CDR3: CSVEASGRSTDTQYF
size: once; D: .; J: TRBJ1-1; V: TRBV6-5; CDR3: CASSYGTLEAFF
size: .; D: .; J: TRBJ1-5; V: TRBV19; CDR3: CASTQRGAYSNQPQHF
size: .; D: .; J: TRBJ1-1; V: TRBV30; CDR3: CAWRPQGLTEAFF
size: .; D: .; J: TRBJ2-6; V: TRBV25-1; CDR3: CASSINVGGLGANVLTF
size: .; D: .; J: TRBJ2-2; V: TRBV5-1; CDR3: CASTLRTVGTGELFF